The present entry profiles one TCR beta chain with its context. The antigen is unknown. The same CDR3 can be traced to other DNA sequences in this sample. The donors were all Caucasian adults (living in Nashville, Tennessee). Here immunoSEQ multiplex PCR was the method, and the copy in TCRdb shows in-frame clones only, minus some. The sample holds over 2 million clones; 85% to 95% are singletons and the top ten take roughly 0.13%. The data originate from a study of shared clonotypes between healthy human individuals. Study-wide background: Three plates each covered CD4 naive and memory; CD8 naive two, CD8 memory one. Study observations and caveats: The small donor group covered limited genetic and exposure diversity.

The V gene lost 6 bases and the J gene lost 6 bases, with 3 bases spanning the gap. The CDR3 runs to 9 residues. Germline values: CDR1 MNHNS, CDR2 SASEGT. This receptor was obtained from a man between 18 and 29 years old in good health. The sequencing input was naive CD4+ T cells sorted from blood. Subset noted: CD45RA+ positively selected. The chain carries TRBV6-1 and TRBJ2-7, with D unclear. CDR3 sequence reads: CASRGEQYF. The CDR3 DNA sequence: TGTGCCAGCAGGGGCGAGCAGTACTTC.